Listed here are 2 T cell receptor beta chains from one sample, sequenced in a study of blood T cell repertoires in COVID-19. The repertoire was sequenced with immunoSEQ multiplex PCR; TCRdb's copy has only in-frame clones and lacks some. Found here are about 230,000 clones, about 83% of them singletons; the top ten hold 1.3%. Sequencing was done on a sample of peripheral blood. The receptors were sampled from a woman aged 25 to 39 with COVID-19, enrolled during active disease.

This sequence joins TRBV2 and TRBJ2-5; a weak D match, TRBD2 (5 bases). This CDR3 comprises 13 residues. Trimming removed 8 bases at V and 2 bases at J, with 12 bases between. Germline-derived CDR1 and CDR2 are SNHLY and FYNNEI. The chain's CDR3 is CASQSPGQETQYF. The DNA for the CDR3 is TGTGCCAGCCAGTCCCCGGGACAAGAGACCCAGTACTTC. Drawing the rest from reference TRBV2 and TRBJ2-5, the complete variable domain is EPEVTQTPSHQVTQMGQEVILRCVPISNHLYFYWYRQILGQKVEFLVSFYNNEISEKSEIFDDQFSVERPDGSNFTLKIRSTKLEDSAMYFCASQSPGQETQYFGPGTRLLVL.

The chain is built from TRBV7-3 and TRBJ2-2; possible D gene TRBD2, 5 bases. V was clipped by 0 bases and J by 2 bases, with 16 bases between them. The germline gives CDR1 SGHTA, CDR2 FQGTGA. CDR3 length: 18 residues. CDR3 sequence reads: CASSLTPIGRGNTGELFF. CDR3 DNA: TGTGCCAGCAGCTTAACGCCTATAGGGAGAGGTAACACCGGGGAGCTGTTTTTT.